The T cell receptor (beta chain) under discussion was sequenced for a study of CD8+ T cells in alopecia areata. At the level of the study: Treated patients were given oral tofacitinib, which was dosed at 5 to 10 mg twice daily.

A word on this clone: Its antigen is as yet unknown.

Indicated treatment: oral pan-JAK inhibitor, 5-10 mg twice daily. cDNA reverse transcribed from extracted RNA served as the sequencing template. The assay was immunoSEQ multiplex PCR, and TCRdb's table has in-frame clones only and misses some. This sample has fewer than 100,000 clones, with about two thirds found just once. Study-level findings and limits: Among the top 100, expanded CD8+ clones were significantly decreased by tofacitinib, as was scalp clonality. Higher clonality and more expanded CD8+ clones appeared in lesional than normal scalp.

The V and J ends lost 2 bases and 0 bases respectively, with 17 bases between them. Germline V lookup: CDR1 GTSNPN, CDR2 SVGIG (reference sequence). CDR3 length: 17 amino acids. The chain couples TRBV30 to TRBJ2-1; D is perhaps TRBD1 (5 bases). This clonotype originated in a human donor with alopecia areata. Source: CD8+ T cells sorted from blood, taken around week 46, from a patient treated with tofacitinib. For the CDR3, the DNA is TGTGCCTGGAGTATACCAGGGCAGGAGAGCTCCTACAATGAGCAGTTCTTC. It is translated as CAWSIPGQESSYNEQFF.